This TCR delta chain was sequenced for a study of Vδ1+ human thymocytes. Between roughly 96% and 99.6% of sorted thymocytes were Vdelta1+. Sequences come from RNA converted to cDNA by reverse transcription. Pooled V-gene forward primers with one constant-region reverse primer generated the CDR3 amplicons by multiplex PCR. TCRdb re-identified clones in the multiplex PCR reads via CATT. The table records some 54,000 delta-chain clones, 15% to 20% of them present only once. Study-level points and caveats: Unlike peripheral blood Vdelta1+ controls, thymic delta-chain sequences included about 20% Vdelta2 and few Vdelta3. Highly polyclonal TRG and TRD repertoires with Gaussian CDR3 length distributions appeared in thymus.

This clone occurred a few times. Its antigen is still unknown. V was pared by 4 bases and J by 4 bases, with 24 bases of the junction left unmatched. The CDR3 has 20 residues. Germline V CDR1 and CDR2: TSWWSYY, QGS. The sequenced sample was Vdelta1+ gamma-delta thymocytes from the thymus. The subset here: FACS-sorted CD3+ TCRalphabeta- TCRVdelta1+ TCRVdelta2- thymocytes. The chain combines TRDV1 with TRDJ1; 7 bases agree with TRDD3. The receptor was isolated from a boy in the first two years of life who had congenital heart surgery. CDR3 residues: CALGGSRGLQGIKVNDKLIF. In DNA, the CDR3 is TGTGCTCTTGGGGGAAGTCGTGGTTTGCAGGGGATAAAGGTTAACGATAAACTCATCTTT.